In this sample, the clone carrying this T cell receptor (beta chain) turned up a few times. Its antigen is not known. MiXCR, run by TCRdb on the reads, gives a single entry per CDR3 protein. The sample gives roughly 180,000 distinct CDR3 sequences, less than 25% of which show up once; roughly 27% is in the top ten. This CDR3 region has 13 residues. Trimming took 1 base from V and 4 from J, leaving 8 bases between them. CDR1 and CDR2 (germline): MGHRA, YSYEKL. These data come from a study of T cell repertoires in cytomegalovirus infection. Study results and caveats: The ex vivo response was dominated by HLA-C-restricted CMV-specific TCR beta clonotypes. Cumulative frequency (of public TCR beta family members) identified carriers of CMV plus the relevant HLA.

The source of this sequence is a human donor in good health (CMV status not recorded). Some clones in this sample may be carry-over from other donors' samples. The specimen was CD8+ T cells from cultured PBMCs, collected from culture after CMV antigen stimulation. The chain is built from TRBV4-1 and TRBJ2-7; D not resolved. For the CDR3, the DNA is TGCGCCAGCAGCCAAGGAACAAATTACGAGCAGTACTTC. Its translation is CASSQGTNYEQYF.